This T cell receptor beta chain appears in the sequencing data of a study of CD8 T cells in Susac syndrome. Broader study findings: It was acknowledged in the study that its TCR sequencing and HLA analysis involved a relatively small number of individuals.

CDR3 size: 13 residues. Germline CDR1 MDHEN, CDR2 SYDVKM. The V gene lost 5 bases and the J gene lost 10 bases, with 15 bases spanning the gap. Reverse transcription of about 0.45 to 1 ug RNA used random hexamers. Across 54 Vbeta and 13 Jbeta, immunoSEQ multiplex PCR amplified TCR beta CDR3. From the immunoSEQ multiplex PCR reads, TCRdb called clonotypes with MiXCR, one entry per CDR3 protein. This sample yields about 280,000 distinct CDR3 sequences, of which approximately 85% are seen a single time; 0.095% to 0.14% belongs to the top ten. As to this clonotype: Its antigen is currently unknown.

The CD8+ and CD4+ T cells were negatively isolated, with the TEMRA cells enriched by FACS. The clonotype comes from a human donor with multiple sclerosis. Input material: CD8+ T cells from PBMCs. The chain has TRBV28 and TRBJ1-5, with a possible D match to TRBD1 (6 bases). In DNA form, the CDR3 reads TGTGCCAGCAGTCCACAGGGATTTCAACCCCAGCATTTT. Its protein is CASSPQGFQPQHF.